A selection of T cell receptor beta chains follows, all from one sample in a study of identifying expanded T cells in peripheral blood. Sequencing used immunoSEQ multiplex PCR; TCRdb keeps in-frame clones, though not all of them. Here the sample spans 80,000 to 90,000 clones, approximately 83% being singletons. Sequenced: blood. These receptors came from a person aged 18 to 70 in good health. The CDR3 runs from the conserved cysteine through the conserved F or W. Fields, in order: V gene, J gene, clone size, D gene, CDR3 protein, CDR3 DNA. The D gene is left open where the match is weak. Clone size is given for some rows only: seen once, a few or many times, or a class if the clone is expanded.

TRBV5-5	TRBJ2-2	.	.	CASSLEQPLNTGELFF	TGTGCCAGCAGCTTGGAACAGCCCCTGAACACCGGGGAGCTGTTTTTT
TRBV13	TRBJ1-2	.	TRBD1	CASSLTGDSGYTF	TGTGCCAGCAGCTTGACAGGGGACAGTGGCTACACCTTC
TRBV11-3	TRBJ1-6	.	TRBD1	CASSSGQGAAAHSPLHF	TGTGCCAGCAGCTCCGGACAGGGGGCGGCGGCCCATTCACCCCTCCACTTT
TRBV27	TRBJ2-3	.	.	CASSLYAGQGTQYF	TGTGCCAGCAGTTTATACGCTGGGCAGGGTACGCAGTATTTT
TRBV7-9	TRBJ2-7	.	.	CASSPEELGYYEQYF	TGTGCCAGCAGCCCTGAGGAACTGGGTTACTACGAGCAGTACTTC
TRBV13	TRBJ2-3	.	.	CASSPPAGEGTDTQYF	TGTGCCAGCAGTCCTCCCGCAGGGGAAGGAACAGATACGCAGTATTTT
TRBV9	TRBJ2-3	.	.	CASSVVGAFTDTQYF	TGTGCCAGCAGCGTAGTAGGGGCCTTCACAGATACGCAGTATTTT
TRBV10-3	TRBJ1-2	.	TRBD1	CATRDRGQNYGYTF	TGTGCCACTAGGGACAGGGGGCAAAACTATGGCTACACCTTC
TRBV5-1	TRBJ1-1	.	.	CASSFTANTEAFF	TGCGCCAGCAGCTTTACGGCGAACACTGAAGCTTTCTTT
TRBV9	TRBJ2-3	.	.	CASSVELVGTQYF	TGTGCCAGCAGCGTAGAGTTGGTTGGGACGCAGTATTTT
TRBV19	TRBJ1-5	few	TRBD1	CASSPTGDQPQHF	TGTGCCAGTAGTCCTACAGGGGATCAGCCCCAGCATTTT
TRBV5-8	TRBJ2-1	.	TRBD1	CASSRTPAGTGANEQFF	TGTGCCAGCAGCCGCACTCCGGCCGGGACAGGGGCCAATGAGCAGTTCTTC
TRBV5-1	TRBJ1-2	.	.	CASSFLETGAYGYTF	TGCGCCAGCAGCTTCCTGGAGACAGGAGCCTATGGCTACACCTTC
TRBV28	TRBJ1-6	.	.	CASTVDGNSPLHF	TGTGCCAGCACGGTGGACGGTAATTCACCCCTCCACTTT
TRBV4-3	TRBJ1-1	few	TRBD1	CASSLRTGDPEAFF	TGCGCCAGCAGCCTTAGGACAGGGGACCCTGAAGCTTTCTTT
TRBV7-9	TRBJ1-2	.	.	CASSLGQSYGYTF	TGTGCCAGCAGCTTAGGCCAGAGCTATGGCTACACCTTC
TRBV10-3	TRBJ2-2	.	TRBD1	CAIRDRANTGELFF	TGTGCCATCAGGGACAGGGCCAACACCGGGGAGCTGTTTTTT
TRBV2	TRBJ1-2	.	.	CASSEGRGNGYTF	TGTGCCAGCAGTGAAGGAAGGGGTAATGGCTACACCTTC
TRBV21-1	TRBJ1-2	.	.	CASSKGGPTGHNYGYTF	TGTGCCAGCAGCAAAGGGGGGCCCACAGGGCATAACTATGGCTACACCTTC
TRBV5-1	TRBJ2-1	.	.	CASSTRGYNEQFF	TGCGCCAGCAGCACCCGGGGGTACAATGAGCAGTTCTTC
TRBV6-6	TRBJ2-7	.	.	CASSLESEWQYF	TGTGCCAGCAGTCTGGAGTCGGAGTGGCAGTACTTC
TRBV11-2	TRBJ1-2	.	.	CASSLLPRADKNYGYTF	TGTGCCAGCAGCTTGCTTCCTCGGGCAGACAAGAACTATGGCTACACCTTC
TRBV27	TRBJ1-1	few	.	CATQVGGAGNTEAFF	TGTGCCACCCAGGTGGGGGGGGCGGGGAACACTGAAGCTTTCTTT
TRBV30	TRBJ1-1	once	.	CAWGLQGWNTEAFF	TGTGCCTGGGGTCTGCAAGGGTGGAACACTGAAGCTTTCTTT
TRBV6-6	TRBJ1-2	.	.	CASSYLGNYGYTF	TGTGCCAGCAGTTACCTGGGGAACTATGGCTACACCTTC
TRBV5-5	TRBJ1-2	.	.	CASSLAGRRYTF	TGTGCCAGCAGCTTGGCCGGAAGGCGGTACACCTTC
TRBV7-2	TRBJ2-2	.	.	CASSLVSGPNTGELFF	TGTGCCAGCAGCTTAGTTTCAGGGCCGAACACCGGGGAGCTGTTTTTT